The 13 T cell receptor beta chains reported below all come from one sample, sequenced in a study of blood T cells in healthy people across ages (dated by TCRdb to 2013 to 2016). Library preparation used 5' RACE. Sequenced using an Illumina HiSeq 2500. The second PCR ran for about 6 to 12 cycles and used a J-beta primer mix along with a sample-barcoded 5' primer. In TCRdb, the public reads were trimmed at Q25 with fastp and aligned with MiXCR, with productive beta chains retained. When rows share a CDR3 protein, they turn into one entry using the most common DNA and genes. This sample gives approximately 1.5 million distinct CDR3 sequences in total; approximately 43% of them show up just once. The ten largest clones add up to approximately 4.1% of the sample. Sequencing used blood. The receptor set was obtained from a woman between 18 and 30 years old in good health.

The sample holds a few counts of this clonotype. The chain links TRBV20-1 to TRBJ2-7; D might be TRBD1 or TRBD2, each matching 5 bases. The V end was cut by 3 bases, the J end by 0 bases, with 18 bases between. The CDR3 extends over 16 amino acids. Germline lookup yields CDR1 DFQATT and CDR2 SNEGSKA (reference sequence). Here the CDR3 DNA reads TGCAGTGCTAGGACCGAGGGGATACAACACTCCTACGAGCAGTACTTC. Translation: CSARTEGIQHSYEQYF.

This rearrangement joins TRBV21-1 to TRBJ1-6; the D segment call TRBD1 is taken from the table without a DNA check. TRBV21-1 is reported as a pseudogene. CDR3 size: 16 residues. The CDR3 nucleotides are TGTGCCAGCAGCTCTCGCCGGGACAGGGGGCATTCACCCCTCCACTTT. Translation: CASSSRRDRGHSPLHF.

This clonotype has a handful of counts. The V and J genes are TRBV6-2 or TRBV6-3 and TRBJ2-5; a possible D gene is TRBD2 (5 bases). Germline values: CDR1 MNHEY, CDR2 SVGEGT. V dropped 6 bases and J dropped 2 bases, with 22 bases sitting between them. This CDR3 spans 17 amino acids. The CDR3 region is CASSTPNFGKRQETQYF. CDR3 coding DNA: TGTGCCAGCAGCACCCCGAATTTCGGGAAGAGACAAGAGACCCAGTACTTC.

This clonotype was counted only a few times. The V and J genes are TRBV7-2 and TRBJ2-2; 7 bases line up with TRBD1. There are 17 residues in the CDR3. V gave up 4 bases and J gave up 2 bases; unmatched junction bases: 10. Germline V gene data show CDR1 as SGHTA and CDR2 as FQGNSA. CDR3 loop: CASSSPLTGQNTGELFF. The CDR3 DNA follows: TGTGCCAGCAGCTCCCCTTTGACAGGGCAAAACACCGGGGAGCTGTTTTTT.

The rearrangement uses TRBV10-3 and TRBJ2-5; 7 positions agree with TRBD1. V shed 3 bases, J shed 4 bases, and the junction held 11 bases outside the gene matches. CDR3 length: 16 residues. Germline CDR1 and CDR2: ENHRY and SYGVKD. Here the CDR3 DNA reads TGTGCCATCAGTGAAGGGAAAGGGGGCCCTTTAGAGACCCAGTACTTC. This translates into CAISEGKGGPLETQYF.

This rearrangement joins TRBV7-2 to TRBJ1-3; D uncertain. CDR3 length: 14 amino acids. Germline CDR1 SGHTA, CDR2 FQGNSA. The V end lost 3 bases, the J end lost 3 bases, and 9 bases lay between the germline ends. The CDR3 DNA reads as TGTGCCAGCAGCTTTTCCATTTTTGGAAACACCATATATTTT. This sequence encodes CASSFSIFGNTIYF.

This rearrangement joins TRBV7-2 to TRBJ2-1; TRBD1 matches at 7 bases. The CDR3 extends over 18 amino acids. The germline CDR1 and CDR2 sequences are SGHTA and FQGNSA. V shed 6 bases, J shed 6 bases, and the junction held 20 bases outside the gene matches. This chain's CDR3 is CASSPRDRVPFRGNEQFF. The DNA of the CDR3 is TGTGCCAGCAGTCCCCGGGACAGAGTTCCCTTTAGGGGCAATGAGCAGTTCTTC.

The table lists this clonotype with a few counts. The chain has TRBV20-1 and TRBJ2-5, with 9 bases lining up with TRBD2. V was pared by 6 bases and J by 7 bases, with 21 bases of the junction left unmatched. The CDR3 sequence is 17 residues long. In germline, CDR1 is DFQATT, CDR2 SNEGSKA (reference sequence). CDR3 region: CSAYRPGLARGGVTQYF. The CDR3 nucleotides read TGCAGTGCATACCGACCGGGACTAGCTAGGGGGGGAGTGACCCAGTACTTC.

This clonotype was detected ten times or more. This chain uses TRBV19 with TRBJ2-1; D is perhaps TRBD2 (5 bases). Trimming took off 11 bases at V and 6 bases at J, with 14 bases between the two ends. Germline V gene sequence: CDR1 LNHDA, CDR2 SQIVND (reference sequence). The CDR3 has 12 amino acids. The CDR3 bases are TGTGCCTGGGTAGCGAGAGGCAATGAGCAGTTCTTC. This translates into CAWVARGNEQFF.

The genes are TRBV27 and TRBJ2-3, with D possibly matching TRBD2 (5 bases). The germline V gene encodes CDR1 MNHEY and CDR2 SMNVEV (reference sequence). V lost 5 bases, J lost 0 bases, and 18 bases lay in between. The CDR3 totals 17 residues. The CDR3 here is CASSLSPGGYSTDTQYF. DNA of the CDR3: TGTGCCAGCAGTCTCTCTCCCGGAGGTTATAGCACAGATACGCAGTATTTT.

This clonotype was counted only a few times. V is TRBV12-3 or TRBV12-4 and J is TRBJ1-1, with 7 bases aligning to TRBD1. Losses at the gene ends were 5 bases for V and 3 bases for J; bases not matched to a gene: 12. This CDR3 is built from 16 residues. CDR3: CASSRSGGGQDTEAFF. As DNA, the CDR3 is TGTGCCAGCAGTCGTTCAGGGGGGGGTCAGGACACTGAAGCTTTCTTT.

The V call is TRBV20-1, the J call TRBJ2-3; 9 positions match TRBD2. The junction had 9 bases not matched to a gene; V was cut back by 5 bases and J by 6 bases. Germline V CDR1 and CDR2: DFQATT, SNEGSKA (reference sequence). The CDR3 totals 14 residues. The CDR3 here is CSAFLAGGTDTQYF. The CDR3 nucleotides read TGCAGTGCTTTCCTGGCGGGGGGGACGGATACGCAGTATTTT.

CDR3 region: CASTSGQGVSNQPQHF. The CDR3 DNA follows: TGTGCCAGTACTTCAGGACAGGGGGTTTCAAATCAGCCCCAGCATTTT. The genes are TRBV19 and TRBJ1-5; 10 bases are shared with TRBD1. From germline, CDR1 is LNHDA and CDR2 SQIVND (reference sequence). Losses at the gene ends were 7 bases for V and 4 bases for J; bases not matched to a gene: 10. This CDR3 spans 16 amino acids.